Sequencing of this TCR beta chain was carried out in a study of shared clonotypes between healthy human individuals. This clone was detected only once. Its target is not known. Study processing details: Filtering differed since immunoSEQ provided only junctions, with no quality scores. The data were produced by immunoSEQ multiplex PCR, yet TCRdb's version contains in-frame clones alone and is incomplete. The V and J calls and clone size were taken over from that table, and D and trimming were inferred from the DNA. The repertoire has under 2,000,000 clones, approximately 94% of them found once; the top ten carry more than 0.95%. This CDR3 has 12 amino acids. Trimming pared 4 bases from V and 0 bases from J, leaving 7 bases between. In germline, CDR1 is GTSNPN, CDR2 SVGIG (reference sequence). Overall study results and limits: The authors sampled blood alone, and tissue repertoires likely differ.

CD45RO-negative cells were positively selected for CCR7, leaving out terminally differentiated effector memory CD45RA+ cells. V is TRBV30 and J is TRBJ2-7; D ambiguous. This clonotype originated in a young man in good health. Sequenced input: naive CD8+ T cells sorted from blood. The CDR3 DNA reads TGTGCCTGGATCCACAGCTCCTACGAGCAGTACTTC. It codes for CAWIHSSYEQYF. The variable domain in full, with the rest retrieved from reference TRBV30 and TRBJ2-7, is SQTIHQWPATLVQPVGSPLSLECTVEGTSNPNLYWYRQAAGRGLQLLFYSVGIGQISSEVPQNLSASRPQDRQFILSSKKLLLSDSGFYLCAWIHSSYEQYFGPGTRLTVT.